The text below deals with one T cell receptor (beta chain). This sample stems from a study of blood T cell repertoires in COVID-19. Study in general: Material from acute and convalescent COVID-19 was sourced from the United States, Italy and Spain. PBMCs, B-cell-depleted T cells, or T cells provided the cDNA or gDNA that made up the material.

Per the original data handling: Amplification of reference gene primers was used by the study to estimate nucleated cell counts. Clones were read by immunoSEQ multiplex PCR, and TCRdb kept only the in-frame ones, dropping some. That table is the source of V, J and clone size, and D and trimming were worked out from the DNA. The table includes over 200,000 clones, roughly 87% detected once. Germline trimming cut 4 bases from V and 6 bases from J; bases unmatched to any gene: 5. The CDR3 runs to 13 residues. Germline V CDR1 and CDR2: GTSNPN, SVGIG (reference sequence). The V call is TRBV30, the J call TRBJ1-5; 8 nucleotides line up with TRBD1. The source is a man aged 35-49 years with active or convalescent COVID-19. Sequences were obtained from peripheral blood. This CDR3 is CAWTGQGGQPQHF. The CDR3 DNA follows: TGTGCCTGGACCGGACAGGGCGGTCAGCCCCAGCATTTT.